Following are 28 T cell receptor beta chains from one sample sequenced in a study of shared clonotypes between healthy human individuals. Using immunoSEQ multiplex PCR, the repertoire was profiled, and TCRdb retains in-frame clones only, with some absent. The table lists approximately 120,000 clones, 68% of them singletons. Sequenced input: memory CD8+ T cells sorted from blood. Regarding subset: CD45RO+ cells pooled with CCR7-negative TemRA cells. These receptors were taken from a woman aged 25-40 years in good health.

The V and J genes are TRBV19 and TRBJ2-7, with 12 positions matching TRBD2. Germline V CDR1 and CDR2: LNHDA, SQIVND (reference sequence). This CDR3 has 15 residues. The trim removed 5 bases at V and 5 bases at J, leaving 7 bases unmatched. CDR3 DNA: TGTGCCAGTAGTTCCGGACTAGCGGGAACACACGAGCAGTACTTC. It specifies CASSSGLAGTHEQYF.

The count of this clone is one. The chain employs TRBV5-4 and TRBJ2-5; maybe TRBD2 (6 bases). V was shortened by 4 bases and J by 4 bases, with 20 bases between the two germline ends. This CDR3 is built from 16 residues. Germline CDR1 SGHNT, CDR2 YYREEE (reference sequence). The chain's CDR3 is CASSQDLAEGGETQYF. The CDR3 DNA follows: TGTGCCAGCAGCCAAGATCTGGCCGAGGGAGGAGAGACCCAGTACTTC.

This clone was seen a few times. The chain recombines TRBV7-6 with TRBJ2-1, with TRBD2 matching over 12 bases. Germline loops: CDR1 SGHVS, CDR2 FNYEAQ. V dropped 0 bases and J dropped 6; count of bases not matched to a gene: 3. The CDR3 extends over 16 amino acids. The CDR3 nucleotides are TGTGCCAGCAGCTTAGCTGGACTAGCGGGAATCAATGAGCAGTTCTTC. This translates into CASSLAGLAGINEQFF. Drawing the rest from reference TRBV7-6 and TRBJ2-1, the complete variable domain is GAGVSQSPRYKVTKRGQDVALRCDPISGHVSLYWYRQALGQGPEFLTYFNYEAQQDKSGLPNDRFSAERPEGSISTLTIQRTEQRDSAMYRCASSLAGLAGINEQFFGPGTRLTVL.

The table lists this clone with a few counts. The chain recombines TRBV7-9 with TRBJ2-2, with D tentatively TRBD1 (5 bases). V gave up 6 bases and J gave up 6 bases, with 11 bases separating them. CDR3 length equals 13 residues. Germline V gene lookup returns CDR1 SEHNR and CDR2 FQNEAQ (reference sequence). CDR3 region: CASSVGVPGELFF. In DNA, the CDR3 is TGTGCCAGCAGTGTAGGGGTCCCCGGGGAGCTGTTTTTT.

The rearrangement links TRBV4-1 to TRBJ1-5, with 9 bases identical to TRBD1. V gave up 5 bases and J gave up 9 bases; unmatched junction bases: 11. Per the germline V gene, CDR1 is MGHRA and CDR2 is YSYEKL. The CDR3 runs to 15 residues. The CDR3 is CASSSIRDRASPQHF. The DNA for the CDR3 is TGCGCCAGCAGCTCAATCCGGGACAGGGCTTCGCCCCAGCATTTT.

V is TRBV2 and J is TRBJ2-1; either TRBD1 or TRBD2 may supply D (5 bases each). Trimming cost V 6 bases and J 9 bases, with 21 bases left between them. CDR1 is SNHLY and CDR2 is FYNNEI in the germline V gene. CDR3 length: 15 residues. CDR3 residues: CASSFRAGRQGEQFF. Here the CDR3 DNA reads TGTGCCAGCAGCTTTCGGGCGGGCCGGCAGGGTGAGCAGTTCTTC.

The V gene is TRBV14, the J gene TRBJ2-6; 7 bases fit TRBD1. CDR3 length: 18 residues. Unmatched junction bases numbered 9, after V lost 4 bases and J lost 0 bases. Germline V gene sequence: CDR1 SGHDN, CDR2 FVKESK. DNA for the CDR3: TGTGCCAGCAGCCCAAGTACAGGGGCGTCCTCTGGGGCCAACGTCCTGACTTTC. Translating it yields CASSPSTGASSGANVLTF. Together with reference TRBV14 and TRBJ2-6, the CDR3 gives the full variable domain: EAGVTQFPSHSVIEKGQTVTLRCDPISGHDNLYWYRRVMGKEIKFLLHFVKESKQDESGMPNNRFLAERTGGTYSTLKVQPAELEDSGVYFCASSPSTGASSGANVLTFGAGSRLTVL.

The chain joins TRBV11-2 to TRBJ2-7; TRBD1 might be the D (5 bases). Germline V gene data show CDR1 as SGHAT and CDR2 as FQNNGV. The CDR3 spans 15 residues. V was pared by 2 bases and J by 2 bases, with 13 bases between. This chain's CDR3 is CASSLSPQGPYEQYF. The CDR3 DNA is TGTGCCAGCAGCTTAAGTCCCCAGGGTCCCTACGAGCAGTACTTC.

The chain is built from TRBV7-8 and TRBJ2-3; D is possibly TRBD1 or TRBD2 (6 bases each). The germline gives CDR1 SGHVS, CDR2 FQNEAQ. This CDR3 comprises 15 residues. Trimming removed 1 base from V and 2 bases from J, with 10 bases in between. CDR3 amino acids: CASSLVGGFTDTQYF. DNA for the CDR3: TGTGCCAGCAGCTTAGTCGGGGGCTTCACAGATACGCAGTATTTT.

The V gene is TRBV5-1, the J gene TRBJ2-7, with D perhaps given as TRBD1 or TRBD2 (5 bases each). This CDR3 contains 15 residues. Trimming took 4 bases from V and 4 from J, leaving 18 bases between them. Per germline, CDR1 SGHRS and CDR2 YFSETQ. CDR3 nucleotides: TGCGCCAGCAGCCCGTCTGCCGGGGCGCCGTACGAGCAGTACTTC. Its protein product is CASSPSAGAPYEQYF.

This clone was seen only a few times. The V and J genes are TRBV19 and TRBJ2-1; 7 bases line up with TRBD2. V gave up 3 bases and J gave up 9 bases; unmatched junction bases: 11. This CDR3 has 15 residues. Germline lookup yields CDR1 LNHDA and CDR2 SQIVND (reference sequence). The CDR3 DNA reads as TGTGCCAGTAGTATCTTGGCGGGAGAGAGTAGTGAGCAGTTCTTC. Its translation is CASSILAGESSEQFF.

This clone was observed a handful of times. The genes are TRBV7-3 and TRBJ2-3; 9 bases align to TRBD1. The germline V gene encodes CDR1 SGHTA and CDR2 FQGTGA. The J segment lost 3 bases and the V segment lost 5 bases, leaving 6 bases of the junction unmatched. This CDR3 contains 15 residues. The CDR3: CASSEKDRGTDTQYF. DNA of the CDR3: TGTGCCAGCAGCGAAAAGGACAGGGGTACAGATACGCAGTATTTT. Together with reference TRBV7-3 and TRBJ2-3, the CDR3 gives the full variable domain: GAGVSQTPSNKVTEKGKYVELRCDPISGHTALYWYRQSLGQGPEFLIYFQGTGAADDSGLPNDRFFAVRPEGSVSTLKIQRTERGDSAVYLCASSEKDRGTDTQYFGPGTRLTVL.

This chain connects TRBV11-3 to TRBJ2-4; D uncertain. This CDR3 is built from 13 residues. From germline, CDR1 is SGHNT and CDR2 YENEEA. Trimming pared 4 bases from V and 7 bases from J, leaving 11 bases between. The CDR3 nucleotides are TGTGCCAGCAGCTCCGGGCTCCGGAACATTCAGTACTTC. Translated: CASSSGLRNIQYF.

The chain uses TRBV7-6 and TRBJ2-1, with D possibly TRBD2 on 6 matching bases. The V end was cut by 5 bases, the J end by 10 bases, with 9 bases between. The CDR3 length is 11 residues. Germline-derived CDR1 and CDR2 are SGHVS and FNYEAQ. CDR3 bases: TGTGCCAGCAGCCCCGGGGGAGAGCAGTTCTTC. Translating it yields CASSPGGEQFF. The full variable domain, completed using reference TRBV7-6 and TRBJ2-1, is GAGVSQSPRYKVTKRGQDVALRCDPISGHVSLYWYRQALGQGPEFLTYFNYEAQQDKSGLPNDRFSAERPEGSISTLTIQRTEQRDSAMYRCASSPGGEQFFGPGTRLTVL.

This clone appeared a few times. The V and J genes are TRBV11-2 and TRBJ2-1; D unresolved. This CDR3 spans 16 amino acids. Germline CDR1 is SGHAT and CDR2 is FQNNGV. The V end was cut by 3 bases, the J end by 3 bases, with 15 bases between. CDR3 nucleotides: TGTGCCAGCAGCTTCCTGGTAGGCGGATACTACAATGAGCAGTTCTTC. As protein: CASSFLVGGYYNEQFF. The complete variable domain, with remaining parts taken from reference TRBV11-2 and TRBJ2-1, reads EAGVAQSPRYKIIEKRQSVAFWCNPISGHATLYWYQQILGQGPKLLIQFQNNGVVDDSQLPKDRFSAERLKGVDSTLKIQPAKLEDSAVYLCASSFLVGGYYNEQFFGPGTRLTVL.

The chain employs TRBV27 and TRBJ2-1; D gene unclear. With 4 bases removed from V and 4 bases from J, the gap between germline ends came to 5 bases. The CDR3 loop spans 12 amino acids. In germline, CDR1 is MNHEY, CDR2 SMNVEV (reference sequence). The CDR3 protein is CASSSRYNEQFF. CDR3 nucleotide sequence: TGTGCCAGCAGTTCGCGGTACAATGAGCAGTTCTTC.

This chain links TRBV5-1 with TRBJ2-7; D possibly corresponds to TRBD1 (6 bases). CDR1 and CDR2 (germline): SGHRS, YFSETQ. V was cut by 4 bases and J by 5 bases, with 22 bases left in between. This CDR3 is built from 16 residues. In DNA, the CDR3 is TGCGCCAGCAGCGGGGGCCCCGGGACATATCCTGACGAGCAGTACTTC. Translation: CASSGGPGTYPDEQYF.

The chain uses TRBV1 and TRBJ2-7; the DNA was not used to check the table's D call, TRBD2. TRBV1 is deemed a pseudogene. The CDR3 spans 17 residues. In DNA, the CDR3 is TGCACCAGCAGCCAAGGGCCGCCGGGAGTGTTGGAGGTCGAGCAGTACTTC. Translated, it gives CTSSQGPPGVLEVEQYF.

This clone occurred many times. The CDR3 nucleotides are TGCGCCAGCAGCTTGCTAACTACAGGGGAAGCTTTCTTT. Amino acid sequence: CASSLLTTGEAFF. V usage is TRBV5-1 and J usage is TRBJ1-1; the D gene is possibly TRBD1 (6 bases). V was pared by 1 base and J by 8 bases, with 12 bases between. The CDR3 is 13 amino acids. The germline V gene has CDR1 SGHRS and CDR2 YFSETQ.

This clone has a handful of counts. The chain recombines TRBV5-4 with TRBJ1-3; the D is unclear. The germline V and J ends were trimmed by 2 bases and 4 bases, with 7 bases remaining between them. Germline CDR1 is SGHNT and CDR2 is YYREEE (reference sequence). The CDR3 spans 13 residues. The CDR3 sequence: CASSLRTGNTIYF. CDR3 DNA: TGTGCCAGCAGCTTACGCACCGGAAACACCATATATTTT.

J is TRBJ2-3 and V is TRBV2; D not resolved. Between the trimmed V and J ends, which lost 1 base and 0 bases, there was a span of 11 bases. Germline CDR1 is SNHLY and CDR2 is FYNNEI. The CDR3 extends over 16 amino acids. The CDR3 nucleotides are TGTGCCAGCAGTGAAGGGCCTTATACTAGCACAGATACGCAGTATTTT. Residues: CASSEGPYTSTDTQYF.

This chain connects TRBV9 to TRBJ2-3; TRBD1 might be the D (6 bases). Trimming cost V 0 bases and J 2 bases, with 10 bases left between them. CDR3 length: 15 amino acids. Germline V gene data show CDR1 as SGDLS and CDR2 as YYNGEE. CDR3 amino acids: CASSVVGQNTDTQYF. In nucleotides, the CDR3 is TGTGCCAGCAGCGTAGTAGGACAGAACACAGATACGCAGTATTTT.

This rearrangement joins TRBV30 to TRBJ2-2; D might be TRBD2 (5 bases). V lost 6 bases to trimming and J lost 2 bases, with 16 bases between them. This CDR3 is built from 15 residues. Germline V gene sequence: CDR1 GTSNPN, CDR2 SVGIG (reference sequence). CDR3 sequence: CACPQLEENTGELFF. CDR3 nucleotide sequence: TGTGCCTGTCCTCAACTAGAGGAAAACACCGGGGAGCTGTTTTTT.

The V gene is TRBV5-5, the J gene TRBJ2-7, with D possibly TRBD1 on 5 matching bases. Germline lookup yields CDR1 SGHKS and CDR2 YYEKEE (reference sequence). The CDR3 has 14 amino acids. With 1 base removed from V and 2 bases from J, the gap between germline ends came to 10 bases. In DNA, the CDR3 is TGTGCCAGCAGCTTGATACAGGTAACCTACGAGCAGTACTTC. Translated: CASSLIQVTYEQYF.

This chain links TRBV6-5 with TRBJ2-7, with 9 bases matching TRBD1. Germline CDR1 is MNHEY and CDR2 is SVGAGI. Trimming removed 6 bases from V and 3 bases from J; junction bases left unmatched: 3. The CDR3 has 13 residues. This CDR3 reads CASRTGQGYEQYF. As DNA, the CDR3 is TGTGCCAGCAGGACGGGACAGGGCTACGAGCAGTACTTC.

The chain has TRBV5-1 and TRBJ2-1, with a weak D call TRBD1 (6 bases). Germline CDR1 reads SGHRS; CDR2 reads YFSETQ. The CDR3 has 15 amino acids. V was cut by 4 bases and J by 4 bases, with 15 bases left in between. The CDR3 protein is CASSRDNSLYNEQFF. The CDR3 DNA follows: TGCGCCAGCAGCCGGGACAACAGCCTGTACAATGAGCAGTTCTTC.

This clone appeared many times. The gene calls are TRBV2 and TRBJ2-6; D not certain. Trimming pared 4 bases from V and 2 bases from J, leaving 3 bases between. Germline CDR1 is SNHLY and CDR2 is FYNNEI. There are 13 residues in the CDR3. The CDR3, as DNA: TGTGCCAGCAGTGTAACTGGGGCCAACGTCCTGACTTTC. It translates to CASSVTGANVLTF. Using reference TRBV2 and TRBJ2-6 for the parts outside the CDR3, the full variable domain is EPEVTQTPSHQVTQMGQEVILRCVPISNHLYFYWYRQILGQKVEFLVSFYNNEISEKSEIFDDQFSVERPDGSNFTLKIRSTKLEDSAMYFCASSVTGANVLTFGAGSRLTVL.

V gene TRBV7-8 combines with J gene TRBJ1-4, with D maybe TRBD1 (5 bases). This CDR3 has 14 amino acids. V lost 4 bases and J lost 6, with 12 bases in between. CDR1 SGHVS and CDR2 FQNEAQ come from the germline V gene. The CDR3 DNA is TGTGCCAGCAGCTCGTGGGGGGGGGATGAAAAACTGTTTTTT. Amino acid sequence: CASSSWGGDEKLFF.